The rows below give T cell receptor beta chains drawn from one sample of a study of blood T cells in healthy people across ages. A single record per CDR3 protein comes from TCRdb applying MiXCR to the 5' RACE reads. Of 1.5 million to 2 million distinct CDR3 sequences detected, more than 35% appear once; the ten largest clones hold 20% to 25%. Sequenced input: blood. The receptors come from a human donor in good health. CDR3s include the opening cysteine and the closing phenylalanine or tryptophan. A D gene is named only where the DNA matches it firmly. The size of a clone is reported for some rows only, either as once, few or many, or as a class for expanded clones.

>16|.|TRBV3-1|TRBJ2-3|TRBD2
CASSRTSGGREDTQYF
TGTGCCAGCAGCCGGACTAGCGGGGGGCGAGAAGATACGCAGTATTTT
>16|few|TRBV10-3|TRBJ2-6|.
CAISERGYSGANVLTF
TGTGCCATCAGTGAGCGGGGGTACTCTGGGGCCAACGTCCTGACTTTC
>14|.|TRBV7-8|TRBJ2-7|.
CASTRAGGRDEQYF
TGTGCCAGCACCCGCGCCGGCGGGCGAGACGAGCAGTACTTC
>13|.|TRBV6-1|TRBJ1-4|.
CASRATTNEKLFF
TGTGCCAGCAGGGCTACAACTAATGAAAAACTGTTTTTT
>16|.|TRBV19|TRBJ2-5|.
CASRGFGTHYQETQYF
TGTGCCAGTAGAGGGTTCGGGACCCACTATCAAGAGACCCAGTACTTC
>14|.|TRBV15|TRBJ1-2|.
CATSKDRANYGYTF
TGTGCCACCAGCAAGGACAGAGCTAACTATGGCTACACCTTC
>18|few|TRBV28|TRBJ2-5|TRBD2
CASSPNFRTSGFVGTQYF
TGTGCCAGCAGTCCAAATTTCCGGACTAGCGGGTTTGTGGGGACCCAGTACTTC
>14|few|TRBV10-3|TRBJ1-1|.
CAISEVIMNTEAFF
TGTGCCATCAGTGAGGTGATCATGAACACTGAAGCTTTCTTT
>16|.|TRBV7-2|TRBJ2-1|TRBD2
CASSLGLAVRYNEQFF
TGTGCCAGCAGCTTAGGACTAGCGGTAAGGTACAATGAGCAGTTCTTC
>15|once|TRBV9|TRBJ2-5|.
CASSVEGGLWETQYF
TGTGCCAGCAGCGTAGAGGGGGGGTTGTGGGAGACCCAGTACTTC
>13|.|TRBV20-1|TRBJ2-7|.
CSARRGTSYEQYF
TGCAGTGCTAGGCGGGGCACCTCCTACGAGCAGTACTTC
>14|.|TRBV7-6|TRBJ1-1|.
CANSLGGLSTEAFF
TGTGCCAACAGCTTGGGGGGCCTAAGTACTGAAGCTTTCTTT
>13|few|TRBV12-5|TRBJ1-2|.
CASGTSPNYGYTF
TGTGCTAGTGGGACAAGTCCGAACTATGGCTACACCTTC
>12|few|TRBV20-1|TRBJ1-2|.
CSGLQGDYGYTF
TGCAGTGGACTCCAGGGAGATTATGGCTACACCTTC
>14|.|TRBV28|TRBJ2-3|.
CASSSSSHTDTQYF
TGTGCCAGCAGTTCGAGTAGTCACACAGATACGCAGTATTTT
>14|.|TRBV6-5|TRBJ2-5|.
CATGPGVAKETQYF
TGTGCCACCGGGCCGGGGGTCGCAAAAGAGACCCAGTACTTC
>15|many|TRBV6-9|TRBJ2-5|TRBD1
CASSLDRGMVETQYF
TGTGCCAGCAGTTTAGACAGGGGTATGGTAGAGACCCAGTACTTC
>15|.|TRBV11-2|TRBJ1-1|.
CASRSLLGKNTEAFF
TGTGCCAGCAGGTCCTTATTAGGGAAGAACACTGAAGCTTTCTTT
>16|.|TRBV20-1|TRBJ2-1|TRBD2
CSARDPGLATGDEQFF
TGCAGTGCTAGAGATCCCGGACTAGCTACCGGCGATGAGCAGTTCTTC
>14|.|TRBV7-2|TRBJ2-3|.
CASSLELRGDTQYF
TGTGCCAGCAGCTTAGAATTGCGGGGAGATACGCAGTATTTT
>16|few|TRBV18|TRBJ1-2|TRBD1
CASSPLPGGHDYGYTF
TGTGCCAGCTCCCCCCTCCCAGGGGGTCATGACTATGGCTACACCTTC
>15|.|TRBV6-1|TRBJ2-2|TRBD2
CAITREGARMGELFF
TGTGCCATCACAAGGGAGGGCGCGAGGATGGGGGAGCTGTTTTTT
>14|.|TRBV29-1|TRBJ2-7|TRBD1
CSIVPDRGRGEQYF
TGCAGCATTGTCCCGGACAGGGGTCGAGGCGAGCAGTACTTC
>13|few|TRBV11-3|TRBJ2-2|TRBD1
CASRGQGAGELFF
TGTGCCAGCCGAGGACAGGGGGCCGGGGAGCTGTTTTTT